These T cell receptor beta chains were read from a single sample in a study of blood T cell repertoires in COVID-19. Clones were sequenced by immunoSEQ multiplex PCR, and TCRdb holds only the in-frame ones, with some missing. Among tens of thousands of clones, around 85% were seen once, and the ten largest hold 4.4%. The sequenced material came from peripheral blood. The receptors were gathered from a man between 45 and 60 years old with active COVID-19. Each CDR3 is given with its conserved first and last residue. A clone size is listed for some rows: how often the clone was seen (once, few, many), or a class if it is expanded.

V gene,clone size,CDR3 protein
TRBV19,NA,CASSLTGMLGTDTQYF
TRBV7-9,NA,CASSLARGSPTYQETQYF
TRBV27,once,CASSGPRTGGFTEAFF
TRBV27,NA,CASSFDRTVSTGELFF
TRBV27,few,CASSLRGYNEQFF
TRBV9,NA,CASSPGASGQETQYF
TRBV6-2/TRBV6-3,NA,CASSYPRTSGGELFF
TRBV6-1,NA,CASSEGTGSSYEQYF
TRBV28,NA,CASSPHGDRDTNEKLFF
TRBV10-3,NA,CAIHQEASYEQYF
TRBV27,NA,CASTIYPTGEQYF
TRBV11-2,NA,CASSPGQGQETQYF
TRBV13,NA,CASSHKDRAAYEQYF
TRBV25-1,NA,CASSGPGSRANYGYTF
TRBV9,NA,CASSARTSGGQETQYF
TRBV12-2,NA,CASRLATPDRPNQPQHF
TRBV12-3/TRBV12-4,NA,CASSSGGYYEQYF
TRBV9,NA,CASSLISSTDTQYF
TRBV27,NA,CASSQTSGGYNEQFF
TRBV7-6,NA,CASSLLAGGLDEQFF
TRBV4-3,NA,CASSQDLARGENTEAFF
TRBV4-2,NA,CASSPVGQGNTEAFF
TRBV10-3,once,CAISYRQGDQPQHF
TRBV5-1,NA,CASSSPGVFEQYF
TRBV6-5,NA,CASSYSTGIPGELFF
TRBV29-1,NA,CSAGQGNYGYTF
TRBV25-1,NA,CASSAGQPYEQYF
TRBV4-1,NA,CASSQRTGMGYIGGEQYF
TRBV7-2,NA,CASSLGASTDTQYF